This is a list of T cell receptor beta chains from one sample in a study of human T cells and chemical hapten exposure. TCRdb fed the RACE reads into MiXCR, producing one record per CDR3 protein. The sample shows 70,000 to 95,000 distinct CDR3 sequences, about 8.6% of them seen only once. Sample: whole blood. The receptors derive from a female donor in good health. Some clones in this sample may be carry-over from other donors' samples. CDR3s include the opening cysteine and the closing phenylalanine or tryptophan. A D gene is named only where the DNA matches it firmly. The size field is filled for only some rows; it gives once, few, many or a size class.

cdr3_nt cdr3_aa j_call d_call v_call clone_size
TGTGCCAGTAGACTAGCGGGCTCCTACAATGAGCAGTTCTTC CASRLAGSYNEQFF TRBJ2-1 TRBD2 TRBV12-3/TRBV12-4 many
TGCAGCGTGGAGGACCCGTACACCCGGGGCCAAGAGACCCAGTACTTC CSVEDPYTRGQETQYF TRBJ2-5 - TRBV29-1 -
TGTGCCAGCTCACCTGGACTAGCGGGGGTCATCATGTCTGGCACAGATACGCAGTATTTT CASSPGLAGVIMSGTDTQYF TRBJ2-3 TRBD2 TRBV18 once
TGTGCCAGCAGCTACTATGGGTCAGCTACAGATACGCAGTATTTT CASSYYGSATDTQYF TRBJ2-3 - TRBV7-2 many
TGTGCCAGCAGCAGAGTGGGGAAGAGTAATGAAAAACTGTTTTTT CASSRVGKSNEKLFF TRBJ1-4 - TRBV7-9 few
TGCGCCAGCAGCTTGGTGGGTCAAAACACTGAAGCTTTCTTT CASSLVGQNTEAFF TRBJ1-1 - TRBV5-1 many
TGTGCCAGCAGCCCCAATATCGGAGGAATCTCTGGAAACACCATATATTTT CASSPNIGGISGNTIYF TRBJ1-3 - TRBV3-1 few
TGTGCCAGCAGCTTGGGACAGGGTGACTATGGCTACACCTTC CASSLGQGDYGYTF TRBJ1-2 TRBD1 TRBV13 few
TGTGCCAGCAGCGTAGATTGGGGCCAGCCCCAGCATTTT CASSVDWGQPQHF TRBJ1-5 - TRBV9 few
TGTGCCTGGACGGGACAGCCCAATCAGCCCCAGCATTTT CAWTGQPNQPQHF TRBJ1-5 TRBD1 TRBV30 -
TGTGCCAGCAGCATGGAGCCCGACAGGTCCTACGAGCAGTACTTC CASSMEPDRSYEQYF TRBJ2-7 - TRBV9 -
TGCGCCAGCAGCCAAGTTTTTTGGAGGGGCCCCTTTAGCACAGATACGCAGTATTTT CASSQVFWRGPFSTDTQYF TRBJ2-3 - TRBV4-1 -
TGTGCCAGCAGTTTAATGGGGTCCTACGAGCAGTACTTC CASSLMGSYEQYF TRBJ2-7 - TRBV28 -
TGTGCCAGCAGCCCGAACGGGGCGGCCAACTATGGCTACACCTTC CASSPNGAANYGYTF TRBJ1-2 - TRBV2 many
TGCGCCAGCAGCTTATCTCAGGGCGGTGGGGGAGCTTTCTTT CASSLSQGGGGAFF TRBJ1-1 - TRBV5-1 many
TGTGCCAGCAGTTTCCTCCCGAACACTGAAGCTTTCTTT CASSFLPNTEAFF TRBJ1-1 - TRBV6-2/TRBV6-3 many